This record concerns one TCR beta chain sequence. Its antigen is still unknown. There are no base qualities to consult, and no much larger clone falls within one base. TCRbeta CDR3 regions were amplified from genomic DNA by means of the immunoSEQ Assay, a bias-controlled multiplex PCR. The authors' pipeline ran thus. Nucleated cell counts per sample were estimated from amplification of reference gene primers within the assay. Sequence reads were collapsed and filtered to measure the absolute abundance of every unique TCRbeta CDR3 rearrangement. For each sample, productive Simpson clonality was calculated as the square root of Simpson's diversity index over productive rearrangements. TCRdb re-hosts the immuneACCESS table, in-frame sequences only. Its copies lack some clones; in the studies checked, an unresolved V gene accounts for under half of them, and the cause for the rest is not known. For V, J and clone size, that table is used; D and trimming come from the DNA. This sample comprises 80,000 or so clones, roughly 87% of them detected only once. Approximately 12% of the sample is in the top ten clones.

Collaborating institutions collected whole blood in K2EDTA tubes following their own protocols. Collaborator samples were shipped for TCRbeta analysis as frozen whole blood, isolated PBMCs, or DNA extracted from either sample type. The data were taken from a study of blood T cell repertoires in COVID-19 (dated by TCRdb to 2018 to 2020). Describing the broader study: Collaborator samples came from the United States, Italy and Spain and covered acute and convalescent phases of COVID-19. The prospective study material was composed of cDNA or gDNA derived from T cells, B-cell-depleted T cells, or PBMCs. Subjects who had been exposed to COVID-19, were actively infected with it, or had recovered from it provided the deeply sampled blood TCRbeta repertoires that made up the dataset. A freely available public database, intended as a resource for researchers studying the immune response to SARS-CoV-2, is where the repertoires were released. The samples were drawn from the first 160 participants of the ongoing ImmuneRACE study and from over 950 subjects provided by 6 global collaborators. Nearly every sample came with metadata listing a de-identified subject ID, COVID-19 status, age in years and sex. Where available, HLA class I and class II types were obtained from metadata supplied by the sample provider rather than from assay-based typing.

From the germline V gene, CDR1 is SGHNT and CDR2 is YENEEA. The junction carries 4 bases between V and J, which are trimmed by 1 base and 1 base respectively. CDR3 length: 13 amino acids, cysteine to phenylalanine. Just CDR3 DNA is preserved here, 39 bases in frame from base 1. Results the study describes overall, beyond this receptor: The amount of clinical and demographic metadata varied by source and participant and was provided uncurated.

This receptor was taken from an elderly man with acute or convalescent COVID-19. Recombination linked TRBV11-3 to TRBJ2-5; the D gene identity is not certain. The sequencing sample was made of peripheral blood. The DNA is TGTGCCAGCAGCTTAGGACTCCAAGAGACCCAGTACTTC. Its protein is CASSLGLQETQYF.